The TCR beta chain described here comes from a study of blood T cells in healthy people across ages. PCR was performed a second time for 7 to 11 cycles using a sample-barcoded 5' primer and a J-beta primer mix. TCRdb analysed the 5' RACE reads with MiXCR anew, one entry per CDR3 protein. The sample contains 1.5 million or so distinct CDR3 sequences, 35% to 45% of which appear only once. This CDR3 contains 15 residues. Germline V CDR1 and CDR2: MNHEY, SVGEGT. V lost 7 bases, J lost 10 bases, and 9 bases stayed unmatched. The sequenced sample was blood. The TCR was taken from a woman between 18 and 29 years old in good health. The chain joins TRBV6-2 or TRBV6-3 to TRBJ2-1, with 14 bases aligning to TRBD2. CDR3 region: CASTTGTSGSREQFF. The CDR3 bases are TGTGCCAGCACCACCGGGACTAGCGGGAGTAGGGAGCAGTTCTTC.